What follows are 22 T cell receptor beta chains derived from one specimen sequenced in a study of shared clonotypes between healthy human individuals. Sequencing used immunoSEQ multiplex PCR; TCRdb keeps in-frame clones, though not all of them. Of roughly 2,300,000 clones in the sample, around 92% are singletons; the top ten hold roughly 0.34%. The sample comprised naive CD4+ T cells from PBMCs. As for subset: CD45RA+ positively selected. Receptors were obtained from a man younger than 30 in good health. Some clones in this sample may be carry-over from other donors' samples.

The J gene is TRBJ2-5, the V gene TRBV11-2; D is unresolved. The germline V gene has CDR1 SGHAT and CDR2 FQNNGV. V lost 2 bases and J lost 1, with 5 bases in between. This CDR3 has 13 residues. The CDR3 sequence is CASSLSAQETQYF. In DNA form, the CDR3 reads TGTGCCAGCAGCTTATCCGCCCAAGAGACCCAGTACTTC.

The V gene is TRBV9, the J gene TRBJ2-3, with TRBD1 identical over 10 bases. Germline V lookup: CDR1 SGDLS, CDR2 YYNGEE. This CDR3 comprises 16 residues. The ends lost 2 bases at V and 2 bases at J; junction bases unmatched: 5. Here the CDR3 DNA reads TGTGCCAGCAGCGTCACCGGGACAGGGGTCACAGATACGCAGTATTTT. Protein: CASSVTGTGVTDTQYF. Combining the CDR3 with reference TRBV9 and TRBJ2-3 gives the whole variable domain DSGVTQTPKHLITATGQRVTLRCSPRSGDLSVYWYQQSLDQGLQFLIQYYNGEERAKGNILERFSAQQFPDLHSELNLSSLELGDSALYFCASSVTGTGVTDTQYFGPGTRLTVL.

For the CDR3, the DNA is TGTGCCAGCAGCGCGACAGGGATCCCCTACGAGCAGTACTTC. It yields the protein CASSATGIPYEQYF. The chain uses TRBV5-4 and TRBJ2-7; 7 positions match TRBD1. Germline V gene data show CDR1 as SGHNT and CDR2 as YYREEE (reference sequence). The V and J ends lost 4 bases and 2 bases, in that order; junction bases with no gene match: 6. This CDR3 spans 14 amino acids.

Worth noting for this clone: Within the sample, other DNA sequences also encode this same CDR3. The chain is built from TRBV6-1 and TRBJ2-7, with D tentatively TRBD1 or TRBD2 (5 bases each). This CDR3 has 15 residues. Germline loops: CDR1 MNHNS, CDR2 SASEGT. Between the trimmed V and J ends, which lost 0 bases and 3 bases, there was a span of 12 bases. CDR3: CASSEARGGGYEQYF. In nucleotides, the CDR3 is TGTGCCAGCAGTGAAGCCCGGGGCGGAGGCTACGAGCAGTACTTC.

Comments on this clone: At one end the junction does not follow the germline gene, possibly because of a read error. CDR3 DNA: TGTGCCAGCAGTGGAACCGGGACAAGGGTGTTC. Translating gives CASSGTGTRVF. This rearrangement joins TRBV28 to TRBJ2-7, with D maybe TRBD1 (6 bases). From germline, CDR1 is MDHEN and CDR2 SYDVKM. CDR3 size: 11 residues.

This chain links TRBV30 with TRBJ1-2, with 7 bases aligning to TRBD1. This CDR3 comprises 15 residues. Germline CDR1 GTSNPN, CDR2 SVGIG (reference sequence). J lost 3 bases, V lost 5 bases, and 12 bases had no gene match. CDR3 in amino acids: CAWAKGAGEDYGYTF. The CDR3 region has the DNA TGTGCCTGGGCGAAGGGGGCAGGGGAGGACTATGGCTACACCTTC.

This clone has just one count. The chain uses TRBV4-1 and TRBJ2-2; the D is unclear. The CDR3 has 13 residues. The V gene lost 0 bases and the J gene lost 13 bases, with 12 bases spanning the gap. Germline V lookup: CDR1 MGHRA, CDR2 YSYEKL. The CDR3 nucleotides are TGCGCCAGCAGCCAAGATCTGTCTCAGATGCTGTTTTTT. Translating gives CASSQDLSQMLFF.

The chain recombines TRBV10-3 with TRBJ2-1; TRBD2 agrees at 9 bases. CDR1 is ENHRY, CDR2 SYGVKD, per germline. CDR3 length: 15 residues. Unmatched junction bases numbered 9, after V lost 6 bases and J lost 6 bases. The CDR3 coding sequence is TGTGCCATCAGGGGCGGGAGGGGACTATTCAATGAGCAGTTCTTC. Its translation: CAIRGGRGLFNEQFF.

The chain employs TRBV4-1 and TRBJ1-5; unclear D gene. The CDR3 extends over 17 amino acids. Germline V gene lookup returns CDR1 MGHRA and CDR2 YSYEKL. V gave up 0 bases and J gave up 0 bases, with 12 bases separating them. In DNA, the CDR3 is TGCGCCAGCAGCCAAGAAGTAGGCGCCAGTAGCAATCAGCCCCAGCATTTT. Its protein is CASSQEVGASSNQPQHF.

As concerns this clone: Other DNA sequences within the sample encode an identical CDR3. The chain's CDR3 is CASSTGQGNTEAFF. CDR3 nucleotides: TGCGCCAGCAGCACGGGACAGGGGAACACTGAAGCTTTCTTT. The V gene is TRBV5-1, the J gene TRBJ1-1; TRBD1 matches at 9 bases. The CDR3 spans 14 residues. Trimming at V came to 4 bases and at J to 1 base, leaving 2 bases not matched to a gene. Germline CDR1 is SGHRS and CDR2 is YFSETQ.

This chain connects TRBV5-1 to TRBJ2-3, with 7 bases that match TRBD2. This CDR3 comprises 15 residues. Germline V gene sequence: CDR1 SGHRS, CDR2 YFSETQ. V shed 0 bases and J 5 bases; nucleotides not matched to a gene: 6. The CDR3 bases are TGCGCCAGCAGCTTGGAAGCGGGATTCGGAGATACGCAGTATTTT. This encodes CASSLEAGFGDTQYF.

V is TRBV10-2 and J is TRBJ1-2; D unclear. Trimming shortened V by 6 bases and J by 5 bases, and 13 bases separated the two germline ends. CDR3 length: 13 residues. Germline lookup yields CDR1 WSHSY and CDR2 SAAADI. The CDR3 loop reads CASSFTEAYGYTF. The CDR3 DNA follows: TGCGCCAGCAGCTTCACAGAGGCTTATGGCTACACCTTC.

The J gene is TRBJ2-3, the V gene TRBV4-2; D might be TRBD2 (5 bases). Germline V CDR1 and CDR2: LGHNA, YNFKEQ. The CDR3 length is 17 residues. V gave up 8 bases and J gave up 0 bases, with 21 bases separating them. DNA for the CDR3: TGTGCCAGCTCCACCACCTATTCAGCGGATAGCACAGATACGCAGTATTTT. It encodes CASSTTYSADSTDTQYF.

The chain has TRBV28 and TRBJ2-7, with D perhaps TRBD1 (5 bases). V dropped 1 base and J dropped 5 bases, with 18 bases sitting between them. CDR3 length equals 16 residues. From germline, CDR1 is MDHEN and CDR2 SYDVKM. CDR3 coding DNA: TGTGCCAGCAGTTTATCTCCAGGTGCAGGGAAGGACGAGCAGTACTTC. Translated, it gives CASSLSPGAGKDEQYF.

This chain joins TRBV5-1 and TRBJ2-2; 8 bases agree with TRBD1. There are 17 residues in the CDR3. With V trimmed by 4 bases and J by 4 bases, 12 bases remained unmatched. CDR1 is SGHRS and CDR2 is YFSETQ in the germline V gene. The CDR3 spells CASSTVQGAGGTGELFF. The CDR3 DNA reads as TGCGCCAGCAGCACTGTCCAGGGGGCCGGAGGCACCGGGGAGCTGTTTTTT.

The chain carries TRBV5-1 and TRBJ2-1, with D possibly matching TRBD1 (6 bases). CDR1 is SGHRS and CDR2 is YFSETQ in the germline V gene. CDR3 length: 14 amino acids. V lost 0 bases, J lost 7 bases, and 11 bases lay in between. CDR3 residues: CASSLVLGGNEQFF. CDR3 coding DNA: TGCGCCAGCAGCTTGGTCTTAGGGGGAAATGAGCAGTTCTTC.

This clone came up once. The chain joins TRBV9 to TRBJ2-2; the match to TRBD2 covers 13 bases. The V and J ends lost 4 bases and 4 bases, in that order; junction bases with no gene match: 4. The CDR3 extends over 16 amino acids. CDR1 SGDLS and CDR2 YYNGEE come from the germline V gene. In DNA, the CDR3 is TGTGCCAGCAGCACTAGCGGGAGGGCGGGCACCGGGGAGCTGTTTTTT. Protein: CASSTSGRAGTGELFF. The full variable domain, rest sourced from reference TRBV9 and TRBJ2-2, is DSGVTQTPKHLITATGQRVTLRCSPRSGDLSVYWYQQSLDQGLQFLIQYYNGEERAKGNILERFSAQQFPDLHSELNLSSLELGDSALYFCASSTSGRAGTGELFFGEGSRLTVL.

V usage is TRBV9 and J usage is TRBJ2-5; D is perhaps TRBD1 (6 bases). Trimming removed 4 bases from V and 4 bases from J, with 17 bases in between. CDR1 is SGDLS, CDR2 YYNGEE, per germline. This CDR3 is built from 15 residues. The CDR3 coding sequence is TGTGCCAGCAGCCCCCAAGACAGGCCCCCAGAGACCCAGTACTTC. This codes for CASSPQDRPPETQYF.

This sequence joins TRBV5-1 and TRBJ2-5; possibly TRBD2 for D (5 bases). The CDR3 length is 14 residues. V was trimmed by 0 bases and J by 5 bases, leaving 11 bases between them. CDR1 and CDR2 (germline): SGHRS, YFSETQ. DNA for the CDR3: TGCGCCAGCAGCTTGGGACGGACGGGGGAGACCCAGTACTTC. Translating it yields CASSLGRTGETQYF.

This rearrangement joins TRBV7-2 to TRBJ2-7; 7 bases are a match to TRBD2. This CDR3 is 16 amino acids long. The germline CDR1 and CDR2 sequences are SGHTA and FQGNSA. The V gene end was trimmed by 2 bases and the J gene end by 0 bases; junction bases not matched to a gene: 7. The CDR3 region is CASSLRGLAASYEQYF. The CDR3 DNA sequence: TGTGCCAGCAGCTTAAGAGGGCTAGCGGCCTCCTACGAGCAGTACTTC.

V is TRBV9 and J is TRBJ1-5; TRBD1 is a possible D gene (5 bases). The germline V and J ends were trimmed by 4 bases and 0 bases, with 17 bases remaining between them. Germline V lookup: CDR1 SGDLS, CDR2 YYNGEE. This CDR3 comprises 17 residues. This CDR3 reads CASSPGEGRFSNQPQHF. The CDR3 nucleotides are TGTGCCAGCAGCCCAGGCGAGGGGAGGTTTAGCAATCAGCCCCAGCATTTT.

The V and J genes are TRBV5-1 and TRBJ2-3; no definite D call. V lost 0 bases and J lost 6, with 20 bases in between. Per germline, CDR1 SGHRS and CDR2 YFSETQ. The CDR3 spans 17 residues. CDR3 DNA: TGCGCCAGCAGCTTGGCCTTTATCCCCGCGTCACCCGATACGCAGTATTTT. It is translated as CASSLAFIPASPDTQYF.